A single sample gave rise to the 26 T cell receptor beta chains below, sequenced in a study of cytomegalovirus exposure and HLA in healthy donors. It was with 60 Vbeta and 13 Jbeta primers that the PCR ran. Method: immunoSEQ multiplex PCR; TCRdb's copy keeps in-frame clones and lacks some. The sample has about 140,000 clones; roughly 86% are singletons. The sequencing sample was made of PBMCs. The receptor source for this set is a woman between 35 and 50 years old in good health and CMV-seronegative.

This clone was seen a single time. Germline is not matched at one junction end, which may reflect a read error. The chain carries TRBV7-9 and TRBJ2-1; TRBD2 matches 7 bases. CDR3 length: 15 residues. The germline V gene has CDR1 SEHNR and CDR2 FQNEAQ (reference sequence). CDR3 sequence reads: CSSSRRGLENNEQFF. CDR3 nucleotides: TGTTCCAGCAGCCGACGAGGACTAGAGAACAATGAGCAGTTCTTC.

The J gene is TRBJ1-4, the V gene TRBV5-1; 9 positions match TRBD1. This CDR3 is 15 amino acids long. Germline lookup yields CDR1 SGHRS and CDR2 YFSETQ. V dropped 5 bases and J dropped 6; count of bases not matched to a gene: 8. The DNA for the CDR3 is TGCGCCAGCAGAAACAGGGGGCAGGGGGATGAAAAACTGTTTTTT. This gives the protein CASRNRGQGDEKLFF. Filled out from reference TRBV5-1 and TRBJ1-4, the complete variable domain reads KAGVTQTPRYLIKTRGQQVTLSCSPISGHRSVSWYQQTPGQGLQFLFEYFSETQRNKGNFPGRFSGRQFSNSRSEMNVSTLELGDSALYLCASRNRGQGDEKLFFGSGTQLSVL.

This clone was detected only once. V gene TRBV7-2 combines with J gene TRBJ2-7, with TRBD1 matching over 11 bases. Germline CDR1 reads SGHTA; CDR2 reads FQGNSA. This CDR3 spans 15 amino acids. V shed 8 bases, J shed 4 bases, and the junction held 10 bases outside the gene matches. The CDR3 sequence is CASGGHGQGAYEQYF. CDR3 nucleotide sequence: TGTGCCAGCGGCGGCCACGGACAGGGGGCGTACGAGCAGTACTTC.

The chain links TRBV7-6 to TRBJ1-3; 7 positions agree with TRBD1. Germline loops: CDR1 SGHVS, CDR2 FNYEAQ. The CDR3 contains 16 residues. J lost 4 bases, V lost 1 base, and 7 bases had no gene match. The CDR3 DNA sequence: TGTGCCAGCAGCTTAGAGGTGACAGGGTCGGGAAACACCATATATTTT. Protein sequence: CASSLEVTGSGNTIYF.

The CDR3 sequence: CAIRLQEANTEAFF. In DNA form, the CDR3 reads TGTGCCATCAGACTCCAGGAAGCGAACACTGAAGCTTTCTTT. The chain links TRBV10-3 to TRBJ1-1, with unresolved D. The V end lost 6 bases, the J end lost 1 base, and 12 bases lay between the germline ends. Looked up from germline, CDR1 is ENHRY and CDR2 is SYGVKD. The CDR3 spans 14 residues.

This clone was detected a few times. This chain connects TRBV25-1 to TRBJ1-4, with a possible D match to TRBD1 (6 bases). Germline values: CDR1 MGHDK, CDR2 SYGVNS. This CDR3 spans 15 amino acids. Trimming took 2 bases from V and 3 from J, leaving 10 bases between them. The CDR3 DNA follows: TGTGCCAGCAGTGAAGACAGGCGGGCTAATGAAAAACTGTTTTTT. It specifies CASSEDRRANEKLFF.

The chain couples TRBV6-4 to TRBJ2-1; the D gene is possibly TRBD2 (5 bases). The V end was cut by 4 bases, the J end by 5 bases, with 9 bases between. Germline V gene lookup returns CDR1 MRHNA and CDR2 SNTAGT. The CDR3 has 13 residues. CDR3 nucleotide sequence: TGTGCCAGCAGTGTGGAGGAAAACAATGAGCAGTTCTTC. This encodes CASSVEENNEQFF.

This chain uses TRBV10-3 with TRBJ2-7, with a weak D call TRBD2 (5 bases). Deletions cut 2 bases from V and 1 base from J, with 12 bases between. This CDR3 region has 15 residues. Germline loops: CDR1 ENHRY, CDR2 SYGVKD. The CDR3 protein is CAISEMAGPSYEQYF. The CDR3 DNA sequence: TGTGCCATCAGTGAGATGGCGGGCCCTTCCTACGAGCAGTACTTC.

The J gene is TRBJ2-5, the V gene TRBV2; 14 bases map to TRBD2. The germline CDR1 and CDR2 sequences are SNHLY and FYNNEI. V trimming: 5 bases; J trimming: 1 base; junction bases outside the gene matches: 15. The CDR3 has 20 amino acids. In nucleotides, the CDR3 is TGTGCCAGCAGTCCACCCCCGGGACTAGCGGGAGATGGGGGCCAAGAGACCCAGTACTTC. Its protein is CASSPPPGLAGDGGQETQYF.

This clone was seen a single time. The gene calls are TRBV6-6 and TRBJ1-1; tentative D call: TRBD1 (6 bases). V lost 8 bases and J lost 11, with 24 bases in between. Germline values: CDR1 MNHNY, CDR2 SVGAGI (reference sequence). The CDR3 sequence is 14 residues long. The CDR3 coding sequence is TGTGCCAGCGCCAACCGGGACAAATATTCGAGGGCTTTCTTT. Translation: CASANRDKYSRAFF.

V is TRBV5-4 and J is TRBJ2-3; 10 bases are a match to TRBD1. The CDR3 loop spans 15 amino acids. Germline V gene lookup returns CDR1 SGHNT and CDR2 YYREEE (reference sequence). Trimming took 4 bases from V and 5 from J; bases not matched to a gene: 7. The CDR3 reads CASSPVGQGEDTQYF. The CDR3 region has the DNA TGTGCCAGCAGCCCCGTAGGACAGGGGGAAGATACGCAGTATTTT.

This sequence joins TRBV4-2 and TRBJ2-7, with a weak D call TRBD2 (6 bases). CDR3 length: 18 residues. Germline CDR1 and CDR2: LGHNA and YNFKEQ. V shed 1 base and J shed 3 bases, with 22 bases lying between them. The DNA of the CDR3 is TGTGCCAGCAGCCAAGGGGAGGTGGCCGGGAGAGGTTACTACGAGCAGTACTTC. Translated: CASSQGEVAGRGYYEQYF.

In this sample, this clone turned up a few times. The V call is TRBV6-6, the J call TRBJ2-1; 10 bases line up with TRBD2. Trimming cost V 2 bases and J 7 bases; bases outside gene matches: 5. In germline, CDR1 is MNHNY, CDR2 SVGAGI (reference sequence). The CDR3 is 15 residues long. The CDR3 sequence: CASSYMETSGNEQFF. The CDR3, as DNA: TGTGCCAGCAGTTACATGGAGACTAGCGGGAATGAGCAGTTCTTC.

This clone was seen more than once but under ten times. The CDR3 loop is CASSISLAGGINTGELFF. The CDR3, as DNA: TGTGCCAGTAGTATCAGCCTAGCGGGAGGAATTAACACCGGGGAGCTGTTTTTT. The chain links TRBV19 to TRBJ2-2, with TRBD2 matching 11 bases. The trim removed 3 bases at V and 2 bases at J, leaving 8 bases unmatched. Germline-derived CDR1 and CDR2 are LNHDA and SQIVND (reference sequence). The CDR3 has 18 amino acids.

The rearrangement uses TRBV6-6 and TRBJ2-7; a weak D match, TRBD2 (5 bases). The CDR3 is 16 amino acids. Trimming shortened V by 2 bases and J by 3 bases, and 17 bases separated the two germline ends. Germline lookup yields CDR1 MNHNY and CDR2 SVGAGI (reference sequence). The CDR3 bases are TGTGCCAGCAGTTACCCCTCTTCCCGAGGGTACTACGAGCAGTACTTC. Amino acid sequence: CASSYPSSRGYYEQYF.

The gene calls are TRBV6-1 and TRBJ2-1; a possible D gene is TRBD2 (6 bases). The CDR3 contains 15 residues. The V and J ends lost 4 bases and 7 bases respectively, with 17 bases between them. Per the germline V gene, CDR1 is MNHNS and CDR2 is SASEGT. CDR3 DNA: TGTGCCAGCAGTGGAGTTGTTGGAGGGCGGAATGAGCAGTTCTTC. It is translated as CASSGVVGGRNEQFF.

The chain uses TRBV21-1 and TRBJ1-5. TRBV21-1 is recorded as a pseudogene. The CDR3 has 14 amino acids. The CDR3 DNA follows: TGTGCCAGCAGCAAATTGGCCAAGAGGCGGCCCCAGCATTTT. Its protein is CASSKLAKRRPQHF.

The table lists this clone with a few counts. The CDR3 coding sequence is TGTGCCAGCAGCTCCGGCGGGAGCCGTGACGAGCAGTACTTC. The encoded protein is CASSSGGSRDEQYF. The V and J genes are TRBV5-4 and TRBJ2-7; TRBD2 aligns across 7 bases. CDR3 length: 14 amino acids. The junction had 8 bases not matched to a gene; V was cut back by 3 bases and J by 5 bases. Germline assignment: CDR1 SGHNT and CDR2 YYREEE (reference sequence).

The J gene is TRBJ1-4, the V gene TRBV7-9, with TRBD1 matching over 10 bases. Trimming cost V 5 bases and J 5 bases; bases outside gene matches: 2. CDR3 length equals 14 residues. Germline V gene lookup returns CDR1 SEHNR and CDR2 FQNEAQ (reference sequence). The CDR3 nucleotides read TGTGCCAGCAGCATGACAGGGGGCAATGAAAAACTGTTTTTT. Translation: CASSMTGGNEKLFF.

V is TRBV9 and J is TRBJ2-2, with D maybe TRBD1 (5 bases). The CDR3 has 14 amino acids. Germline V gene data show CDR1 as SGDLS and CDR2 as YYNGEE. The V gene lost 4 bases and the J gene lost 6 bases, with 13 bases spanning the gap. CDR3 amino acids: CASSPPPGPGELFF. In nucleotides, the CDR3 is TGTGCCAGCAGCCCCCCCCCAGGGCCCGGGGAGCTGTTTTTT. Drawing the rest from reference TRBV9 and TRBJ2-2, the complete variable domain is DSGVTQTPKHLITATGQRVTLRCSPRSGDLSVYWYQQSLDQGLQFLIQYYNGEERAKGNILERFSAQQFPDLHSELNLSSLELGDSALYFCASSPPPGPGELFFGEGSRLTVL.

This sequence joins TRBV10-1 and TRBJ1-6; possible D gene TRBD1, 5 bases. Germline V lookup: CDR1 WNHNN, CDR2 SYGVQD (reference sequence). The CDR3 runs to 16 residues. V was trimmed by 1 base and J by 5 bases, leaving 12 bases between them. CDR3 nucleotide sequence: TGCGCCAGCAGTGAGTGGCGGGAAGGGGATAATTCACCCCTCCACTTT. Its protein product is CASSEWREGDNSPLHF.

This clone was detected only once. V is TRBV10-3 and J is TRBJ2-1; TRBD2 might be the D (6 bases). V shed 6 bases and J shed 4 bases, with 16 bases lying between them. CDR1 and CDR2 (germline): ENHRY, SYGVKD. This CDR3 is built from 15 residues. CDR3 in amino acids: CAISTPKAGYNEQFF. CDR3 DNA sequence: TGTGCCATCAGCACCCCAAAAGCGGGTTACAATGAGCAGTTCTTC.

The J gene is TRBJ2-1, the V gene TRBV13, with a weak D call TRBD2 (5 bases). V shed 4 bases and J shed 7 bases, with 11 bases lying between them. The length of the CDR3 is 13 residues. Germline CDR1 PRHDT, CDR2 FYEKMQ (reference sequence). As DNA, the CDR3 is TGTGCCAGCAGCTCTACTCCGGGGAATGAGCAGTTCTTC. This encodes CASSSTPGNEQFF.

The chain combines TRBV4-3 with TRBJ2-7; the D is unclear. This CDR3 has 14 amino acids. Germline V gene data show CDR1 as LGHNA and CDR2 as YSLEER. Trimming removed 1 base at V and 2 bases at J, with 9 bases between. In nucleotides, the CDR3 is TGCGCCAGCAGCCAAGCTCTTAGAACCTACGAGCAGTACTTC. Translated, it gives CASSQALRTYEQYF.

This clone was seen a few times. Written as DNA, the CDR3 is TGTGCCAGCAGCTTAGTCGCGCAAGCATCCTACGAGCAGTACTTC. It codes for CASSLVAQASYEQYF. This chain uses TRBV11-2 with TRBJ2-7; D ambiguous. Looked up from germline, CDR1 is SGHAT and CDR2 is FQNNGV. The V gene lost 1 base and the J gene lost 1 base, with 11 bases spanning the gap. The CDR3 runs to 15 residues. Full variable domain (remainder filled in from reference TRBV11-2 and TRBJ2-7): EAGVAQSPRYKIIEKRQSVAFWCNPISGHATLYWYQQILGQGPKLLIQFQNNGVVDDSQLPKDRFSAERLKGVDSTLKIQPAKLEDSAVYLCASSLVAQASYEQYFGPGTRLTVT.

This clone appeared a single time. The chain links TRBV2 to TRBJ1-6, with 7 positions matching TRBD1. Trimming removed 3 bases from V and 7 bases from J; junction bases left unmatched: 3. The V gene's germline CDR1 is SNHLY and CDR2 FYNNEI. The CDR3 runs 14 residues. The CDR3 bases are TGTGCCAGCAGTGATGGGACAGCCAATTCACCCCTCCACTTT. Its translation: CASSDGTANSPLHF.